This record concerns one TCR beta chain sequence. Its antigen is not known. The data stem from a study of T cells expressing NK-cell markers. Study-level background: Seropositivity for HCMV was found in seven of the eight sequenced donors, with one seronegative.

Findings and limits, study-wide: Dominant NKG2C+ clonotypes accounted for roughly 1.0-7.5% of CD8+ T cells in about 6 donors. These clonotypes additionally ranked first within the CD3+CD56-NKG2C+ fraction of several donors.

The CDR3 has 11 amino acids. Reanalyzing the 5' RACE reads, TCRdb keeps one entry per CDR3 protein, without DNA. In all, the sample yields around 470,000 distinct CDR3 sequences. The chain links TRBV12-3 or TRBV12-4 to TRBJ1-5. Sequenced: blood T cells: a sorted CD56 or NKG2C T cell subset, CD4+ or CD8+ T cells, or bulk PBMC T cells (not recorded which). This receptor was taken from a woman aged 50 to 65 in good health. This CDR3 reads CASSRNQPQHF.